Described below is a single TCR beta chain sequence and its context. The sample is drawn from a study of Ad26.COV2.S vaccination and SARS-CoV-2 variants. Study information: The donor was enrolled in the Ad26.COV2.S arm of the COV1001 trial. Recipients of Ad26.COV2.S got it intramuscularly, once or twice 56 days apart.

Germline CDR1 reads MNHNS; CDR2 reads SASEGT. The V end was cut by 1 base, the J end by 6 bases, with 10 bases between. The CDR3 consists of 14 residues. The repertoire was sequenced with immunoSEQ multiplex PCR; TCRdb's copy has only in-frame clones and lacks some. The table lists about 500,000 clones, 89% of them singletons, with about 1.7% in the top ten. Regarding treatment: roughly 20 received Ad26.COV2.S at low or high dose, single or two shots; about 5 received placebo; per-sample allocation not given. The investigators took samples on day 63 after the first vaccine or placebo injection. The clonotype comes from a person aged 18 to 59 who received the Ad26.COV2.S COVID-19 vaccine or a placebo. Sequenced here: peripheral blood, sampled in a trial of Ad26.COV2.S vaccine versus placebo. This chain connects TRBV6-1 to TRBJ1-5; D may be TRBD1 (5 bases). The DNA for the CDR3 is TGTGCCAGCAGTGAAGAGGGGAGGCGTCAGCCCCAGCATTTT. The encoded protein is CASSEEGRRQPQHF.